This is a list of T cell receptor beta chains from one sample in a study of blood T cell repertoires in COVID-19. The repertoire was sequenced with immunoSEQ multiplex PCR; TCRdb's copy has only in-frame clones and lacks some. The data contain approximately 280,000 clones, 89% of them singletons. Specimen: peripheral blood. Source of these receptors: a woman aged 55-69 years with acute or convalescent COVID-19. CDR3s include the opening cysteine and the closing phenylalanine or tryptophan. D genes are given only for firm matches. The size field is filled for only some rows; it gives once, few, many or a size class.

len: 13
d_gene: .
v_gene: TRBV18
abundance: .
j_gene: TRBJ1-2
CDR3nt: TGTGCCAGCTCACCCGGACAGCCTTATGGCTACACCTTC
CDR3aa: CASSPGQPYGYTF

len: 14
d_gene: .
v_gene: TRBV29-1
abundance: .
j_gene: TRBJ2-7
CDR3nt: TGCAGCGTTGAAGGCCCTAGCGCCCCCTACGAGCAGTACTTC
CDR3aa: CSVEGPSAPYEQYF

len: 16
d_gene: TRBD1
v_gene: TRBV5-6
abundance: .
j_gene: TRBJ1-2
CDR3nt: TGTGCCAGCAGCTTACGTAGGGACAGGGTGCTTTATGGCTACACCTTC
CDR3aa: CASSLRRDRVLYGYTF

len: 16
d_gene: .
v_gene: TRBV6-2/TRBV6-3
abundance: .
j_gene: TRBJ1-1
CDR3nt: TGTGCCAGCAGTTACCCCTCCGGGGGGGTGGACACTGAAGCTTTCTTT
CDR3aa: CASSYPSGGVDTEAFF

len: 15
d_gene: .
v_gene: TRBV7-9
abundance: .
j_gene: TRBJ1-5
CDR3nt: TGTGCCAGCAGCCTCCTCGCAGGGATTGATCAGCCCCAGCATTTT
CDR3aa: CASSLLAGIDQPQHF

len: 14
d_gene: .
v_gene: TRBV27
abundance: .
j_gene: TRBJ1-5
CDR3nt: TGTGCCAGCAGTTTAAACGGTTTAAATCAGCCCCAGCATTTT
CDR3aa: CASSLNGLNQPQHF

len: 14
d_gene: TRBD1
v_gene: TRBV28
abundance: .
j_gene: TRBJ1-5
CDR3nt: TGTGCCAGCAGTCCCGGGACAGGCGGTCAGCCCCAGCATTTT
CDR3aa: CASSPGTGGQPQHF

len: 13
d_gene: TRBD2
v_gene: TRBV29-1
abundance: .
j_gene: TRBJ2-7
CDR3nt: TGCAGCGTCCGGGGGACTAGCTTCAACGAGCAGTACTTC
CDR3aa: CSVRGTSFNEQYF

len: 13
d_gene: TRBD1
v_gene: TRBV29-1
abundance: .
j_gene: TRBJ1-1
CDR3nt: TGCAGCGCCCTGGGACAGTCGAACACTGAAGCTTTCTTT
CDR3aa: CSALGQSNTEAFF

len: 14
d_gene: TRBD1
v_gene: TRBV10-1
abundance: .
j_gene: TRBJ1-1
CDR3nt: TGCGCCAGCAGGAAAGACAGGGTAGGAACTGAAGCTTTCTTT
CDR3aa: CASRKDRVGTEAFF

len: 15
d_gene: TRBD1
v_gene: TRBV7-3
abundance: .
j_gene: TRBJ2-2
CDR3nt: TGTGCCAGCAGCTCCTCCGGGACAGCCACCGGGGAGCTGTTTTTT
CDR3aa: CASSSSGTATGELFF

len: 19
d_gene: TRBD1
v_gene: TRBV27
abundance: .
j_gene: TRBJ1-6
CDR3nt: TGTGCCAGCAGTTTAACCGGGGACAGGGGTACGACGGCTCTGACACCCCTCCACTTT
CDR3aa: CASSLTGDRGTTALTPLHF

len: 19
d_gene: TRBD2
v_gene: TRBV10-2
abundance: .
j_gene: TRBJ2-7
CDR3nt: TGCGCCAGCAGTGAGTCGAGGGGCCTTAGTGGGAGGGCCTTCTACGAGCAGTACTTC
CDR3aa: CASSESRGLSGRAFYEQYF

len: 16
d_gene: .
v_gene: TRBV6-1
abundance: .
j_gene: TRBJ2-1
CDR3nt: TGTGCCAGCAGTGGCGGAGGGGGGGCAGGTGGGTATGAGCAGTTCTTC
CDR3aa: CASSGGGGAGGYEQFF

len: 15
d_gene: TRBD1
v_gene: TRBV4-1
abundance: .
j_gene: TRBJ2-7
CDR3nt: TGCGCCAGCAGCCGAGAGGGGACAGGAGGCTACGAGCAGTACTTC
CDR3aa: CASSREGTGGYEQYF

len: 14
d_gene: .
v_gene: TRBV6-5
abundance: .
j_gene: TRBJ2-7
CDR3nt: TGTGCCAGTTTTTTGACTCCGTTGGGGCGCGAGCAGTACTTC
CDR3aa: CASFLTPLGREQYF

len: 15
d_gene: .
v_gene: TRBV7-9
abundance: .
j_gene: TRBJ1-1
CDR3nt: TGTGCCAGCAGCTTGGATACTAACAGGGACGCTGAAGCTTTCTTT
CDR3aa: CASSLDTNRDAEAFF

len: 16
d_gene: TRBD1
v_gene: TRBV10-3
abundance: .
j_gene: TRBJ2-2
CDR3nt: TGTGCCATCAGGATCGGAGGGGACAGGGGTGCCGGGGAGCTGTTTTTT
CDR3aa: CAIRIGGDRGAGELFF

len: 16
d_gene: .
v_gene: TRBV29-1
abundance: .
j_gene: TRBJ1-3
CDR3nt: TGCAGCGTTGAAGGCGGGATGGGCGGTGGAGGAAACACCATATATTTT
CDR3aa: CSVEGGMGGGGNTIYF

len: 13
d_gene: .
v_gene: TRBV6-2/TRBV6-3
abundance: .
j_gene: TRBJ1-2
CDR3nt: TGTGCCAGCAGTTACCATACAGGGCTTGGCTACACCTTC
CDR3aa: CASSYHTGLGYTF

len: 15
d_gene: .
v_gene: TRBV6-2/TRBV6-3
abundance: .
j_gene: TRBJ1-2
CDR3nt: TGTGCCAGCAGCCGGACGACAGGCTCCCTCTATGGCTACACCTTC
CDR3aa: CASSRTTGSLYGYTF

len: 14
d_gene: .
v_gene: TRBV28
abundance: .
j_gene: TRBJ2-7
CDR3nt: TGTGCCAGCAGAACCCCTGGGGGGGCTGGGGAGCAGTACTTC
CDR3aa: CASRTPGGAGEQYF

len: 15
d_gene: .
v_gene: TRBV6-2/TRBV6-3
abundance: .
j_gene: TRBJ2-5
CDR3nt: TGTGCCAGCAGTTACTCGAGGTCTGCCCAAGAGACCCAGTACTTC
CDR3aa: CASSYSRSAQETQYF

len: 16
d_gene: TRBD2
v_gene: TRBV28
abundance: .
j_gene: TRBJ2-1
CDR3nt: TGTGCCAGCACAGGACTAGCGGAAAGCTCCTACAATGAGCAGTTCTTC
CDR3aa: CASTGLAESSYNEQFF

len: 15
d_gene: TRBD1
v_gene: TRBV6-2/TRBV6-3
abundance: .
j_gene: TRBJ1-4
CDR3nt: TGTGCCAGCAGTTATTCCGGGACAGGCCCCGCCGGACTGTTTTTT
CDR3aa: CASSYSGTGPAGLFF

len: 15
d_gene: TRBD1
v_gene: TRBV3-1/TRBV3-2
abundance: .
j_gene: TRBJ1-1
CDR3nt: TGTGCCAGCAGCCGAGGGGACAGGGTGAACACTGAAGCTTTCTTT
CDR3aa: CASSRGDRVNTEAFF

len: 14
d_gene: .
v_gene: TRBV7-9
abundance: .
j_gene: TRBJ1-5
CDR3nt: TGTGCCAGCAGTCCCTTAGGGGGAGATCAGCCCCAGCATTTT
CDR3aa: CASSPLGGDQPQHF

len: 18
d_gene: TRBD1
v_gene: TRBV5-5
abundance: .
j_gene: TRBJ1-5
CDR3nt: TGTGCCAGCAGCGAGGGACAGGGAGGACTTCGTGGGAATCAGCCCCAGCATTTT
CDR3aa: CASSEGQGGLRGNQPQHF

len: 13
d_gene: TRBD1
v_gene: TRBV10-3
abundance: .
j_gene: TRBJ1-4
CDR3nt: TGTGCCATCAGCCGGGACAGGGAGGGAAAACTGTTTTTT
CDR3aa: CAISRDREGKLFF

len: 13
d_gene: .
v_gene: TRBV21-1
abundance: .
j_gene: TRBJ2-7
CDR3nt: TGTGCCAGCAGACAGGGGAAAGCCTACGAGCAGTACTTC
CDR3aa: CASRQGKAYEQYF

len: 13
d_gene: .
v_gene: TRBV7-2
abundance: few
j_gene: TRBJ2-7
CDR3nt: TGTGCCAGCAGCTTAGCACATTTCTACGAGCAGTACTTC
CDR3aa: CASSLAHFYEQYF

len: 15
d_gene: .
v_gene: TRBV7-3
abundance: .
j_gene: TRBJ2-1
CDR3nt: TGTGCCAGCAGCTTAAACTCCGGGGGTAACAATGAGCAGTTCTTC
CDR3aa: CASSLNSGGNNEQFF

len: 16
d_gene: TRBD1
v_gene: TRBV6-1
abundance: .
j_gene: TRBJ1-4
CDR3nt: TGTGCCAGCAGTGGGGACAGGGGAGTAATACATGAAAAACTGTTTTTT
CDR3aa: CASSGDRGVIHEKLFF

len: 17
d_gene: .
v_gene: TRBV5-4
abundance: .
j_gene: TRBJ2-3
CDR3nt: TGTGCCAGCAGCAGTCTCCTAAAGAAGACTAGCACAGATACGCAGTATTTT
CDR3aa: CASSSLLKKTSTDTQYF

len: 12
d_gene: .
v_gene: TRBV19
abundance: .
j_gene: TRBJ2-7
CDR3nt: TGTGCCAGTAGTATCGGTCGCTACGAGCAGTACTTC
CDR3aa: CASSIGRYEQYF

len: 18
d_gene: .
v_gene: TRBV7-3
abundance: .
j_gene: TRBJ2-1
CDR3nt: TGTGCCAGCAGCTTATTTGCTCAGGGGACCAGCTCCTACAATGAGCAGTTCTTC
CDR3aa: CASSLFAQGTSSYNEQFF

len: 17
d_gene: .
v_gene: TRBV14
abundance: .
j_gene: TRBJ2-5
CDR3nt: TGTGCCAGCAGCCAAGGGATGGAGGGCCGCCACCAAGAGACCCAGTACTTC
CDR3aa: CASSQGMEGRHQETQYF

len: 14
d_gene: .
v_gene: TRBV2
abundance: .
j_gene: TRBJ2-7
CDR3nt: TGTGCCAGCAGTGGAGGAAGGGGAACCTACGAGCAGTACTTC
CDR3aa: CASSGGRGTYEQYF

len: 15
d_gene: .
v_gene: TRBV6-2/TRBV6-3
abundance: .
j_gene: TRBJ1-1
CDR3nt: TGTGCCAGCAGTTCAGTGGCAGGGTTGAACACTGAAGCTTTCTTT
CDR3aa: CASSSVAGLNTEAFF

len: 14
d_gene: .
v_gene: TRBV18
abundance: .
j_gene: TRBJ2-5
CDR3nt: TGTGCCACCTCTATCGGTGGGGACTTAGCGACCCAGTACTTC
CDR3aa: CATSIGGDLATQYF

len: 17
d_gene: TRBD2
v_gene: TRBV7-2
abundance: .
j_gene: TRBJ2-2
CDR3nt: TGTGCCAGCAGCCCCCCTGGGCTAGCGGGGGGGGGCGGGGAGCTGTTTTTT
CDR3aa: CASSPPGLAGGGGELFF